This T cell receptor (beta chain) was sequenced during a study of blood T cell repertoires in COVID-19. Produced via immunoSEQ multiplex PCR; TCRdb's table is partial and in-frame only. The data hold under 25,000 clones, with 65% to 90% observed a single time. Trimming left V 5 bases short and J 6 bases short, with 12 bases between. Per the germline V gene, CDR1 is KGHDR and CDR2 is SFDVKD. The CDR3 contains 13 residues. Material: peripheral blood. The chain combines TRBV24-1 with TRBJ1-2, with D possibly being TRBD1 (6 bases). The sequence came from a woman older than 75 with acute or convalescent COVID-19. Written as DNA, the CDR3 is TGTGCCACCAGTGGTCCCAGGGGCCATGGCTACACCTTC. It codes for CATSGPRGHGYTF.